The rows below give T cell receptor beta chains drawn from one sample of a study of radiation and T cells in renal cell carcinoma. Profiled with immunoSEQ multiplex PCR; TCRdb holds only in-frame clones, not every one. In the table there are about 150,000 clones, 75% to 90% of which are singletons. The input for sequencing was blood, taken from a patient whose treatment included radiotherapy and nephrectomy. These receptors were collected from a woman between 50 and 59 years old with renal cell carcinoma. Both conserved end residues are part of each CDR3. D genes are given only for firm matches. Clone size, where shown, is once, few, many, or a class for clones that have expanded.

D gene	V gene	J gene	clone size	CDR3 DNA	CDR3 protein
TRBD1	TRBV5-1	TRBJ2-7	-	TGCGCCAGCAGTCTACAGACAGGGAGTTCCTACGAGCAGTACTTC	CASSLQTGSSYEQYF
TRBD1	TRBV9	TRBJ2-1	-	TGTGCCAGCAGCGCCGACAGGGGGACCTACAATGAGCAGTTCTTC	CASSADRGTYNEQFF
-	TRBV27	TRBJ1-3	-	TGTGCCAGCGGCCCCCTCTCTGGAAACACCATATATTTT	CASGPLSGNTIYF
-	TRBV4-1	TRBJ1-4	-	TGCGCCAGCAGCCAAGAGGGCCGTCAGAAACCGGGGATGGGAAAACTGTTTTTT	CASSQEGRQKPGMGKLFF
TRBD1	TRBV4-1	TRBJ2-7	-	TGCGCCAGCAGCCAGGGACAGGTGAGCTCCTACGAGCAGTACTTC	CASSQGQVSSYEQYF
-	TRBV27	TRBJ1-1	-	TGTGCCAGCAGTAGACAGGCGAACACTGAAGCTTTCTTT	CASSRQANTEAFF
-	TRBV6-1	TRBJ1-2	-	TGTGCCAGCAGTGAATTCCCGGGAGTAAACTATGGCTACACCTTC	CASSEFPGVNYGYTF
-	TRBV14	TRBJ2-7	-	TGTGCCAGCAGCCGAGTGGGGGGTACCTCCTACGAGCAGTACTTC	CASSRVGGTSYEQYF
-	TRBV15	TRBJ2-7	-	TGTGCCACCAGCAGAGAGAGCCCGGACTTCCCCCGGTACGAGCAGTACTTC	CATSRESPDFPRYEQYF
TRBD2	TRBV7-8	TRBJ2-3	-	TGTGCCAGCAGCTTCGCCGGGACTAGCGGAACAGATACGCAGTATTTT	CASSFAGTSGTDTQYF
-	TRBV5-4	TRBJ2-1	-	TGCGCCAGCAGCACCGGGACCTCATCCTACAATGAGCAGTTCTTC	CASSTGTSSYNEQFF
-	TRBV4-2	TRBJ1-2	few	TGTGCCAGCAGCCTGCGGGGGGACGATGGCTACACCTTC	CASSLRGDDGYTF
-	TRBV11-2	TRBJ2-5	-	TGTGCCAGCAGCTTAGATAGCACAGGGCAAGAGACCCAGTACTTC	CASSLDSTGQETQYF
TRBD1	TRBV4-1	TRBJ1-5	-	TGCGCCAGCAGCCAAGTGACAGGGCCTCACAATCAGCCCCAGCATTTT	CASSQVTGPHNQPQHF
-	TRBV2	TRBJ1-6	few	TGTGCCAGCGGTCCAAGCGGGCGTTCCTCACCCCTCCACTTT	CASGPSGRSSPLHF
-	TRBV7-6	TRBJ1-1	few	TGTGCCAGCAGCCCGGAGGCAGGGCAAACTGAAGCTTTCTTT	CASSPEAGQTEAFF
TRBD2	TRBV18	TRBJ2-1	few	TGTGCCAGCTCACTGGCTAGCGGCTACAATGAGCAGTTCTTC	CASSLASGYNEQFF
-	TRBV5-6	TRBJ1-2	-	TGTGCCAGCAGCCCCCCCATGGGGTCGGGTGGCTACACCTTC	CASSPPMGSGGYTF
-	TRBV4-3	TRBJ1-3	-	TGCGCCAGCAGCCAACAAAGCGGAAACACCATATATTTT	CASSQQSGNTIYF
-	TRBV2	TRBJ1-5	-	TGTGCCAGCAGTTTCAATGGTATCAATCAGCCCCAGCATTTT	CASSFNGINQPQHF
TRBD2	TRBV9	TRBJ2-7	-	TGTGCCAGCAGCGACCCCTGGGGGAAAGCGGGAGACGAGCAGTACTTC	CASSDPWGKAGDEQYF
-	TRBV6-1	TRBJ2-7	-	TGTGCCAGCAGTGAATCGTACCGTACCTACGAGCAGTACTTC	CASSESYRTYEQYF
TRBD2	TRBV19	TRBJ2-1	-	TGTGCCAGTAGTCGGACTAGCGGGACCCCCTACAATGAGCAGTTCTTC	CASSRTSGTPYNEQFF
TRBD2	TRBV10-1	TRBJ2-5	-	TGCGCCAGCAGCTTCGGACTAGCGGAAGAGACCCAGTACTTC	CASSFGLAEETQYF
-	TRBV5-1	TRBJ2-3	-	TGCGCCAGTCAGGGGTCCTCTAGCACAGATACGCAGTATTTT	CASQGSSSTDTQYF
TRBD2	TRBV4-3	TRBJ2-1	-	TGCGCCAGCAGCCAAGATCTCCGGACTAGCGGGAGGGATGAGCAGTTCTTC	CASSQDLRTSGRDEQFF
-	TRBV6-5	TRBJ1-6	-	TGTGCCAGCAGTGCAAACGCGGAGGGGAATTCACCCCTCCACTTT	CASSANAEGNSPLHF
TRBD1	TRBV6-6	TRBJ2-1	-	TGTGCCAGCAGTCGACAGGGGACCCCCCACAATGAGCAGTTCTTC	CASSRQGTPHNEQFF
-	TRBV7-2	TRBJ2-2	once	TGTGCCAGCAGCCAGAATCTAAACACCGGGGAGCTGTTTTTT	CASSQNLNTGELFF
-	TRBV7-8	TRBJ2-7	-	TGTGCCAGCAGCTTAGCGCGGCCCGAGGGGCATTTCTCCTACGAGCAGTACTTC	CASSLARPEGHFSYEQYF
-	TRBV5-4	TRBJ1-3	-	TGTGCCAGCAGCCCGACGGGGGCCCGAGCTGGAAACACCATATATTTT	CASSPTGARAGNTIYF
TRBD2	TRBV7-8	TRBJ2-7	-	TGTGCCAGCACACGAACTCTAGCGGGGGTACACTCCTACGAGCAGTACTTC	CASTRTLAGVHSYEQYF
-	TRBV28	TRBJ2-7	-	TGTGCCAGCAGTACACGACAGGTGGGTCAGTACTTC	CASSTRQVGQYF
TRBD2	TRBV7-2	TRBJ2-3	-	TGTGCCAGCAGCTTACGTGTAGCGGGGGGGTACAGCCCAGATACGCAGTATTTT	CASSLRVAGGYSPDTQYF
TRBD1	TRBV6-1	TRBJ1-5	-	TGTGCCAGCAGTAGAGACAGGGGGCTTCGTCAGCCCCAGCATTTT	CASSRDRGLRQPQHF
TRBD2	TRBV19	TRBJ2-1	-	TGTGCCAGTAGAGGGACTAGCGGGAGGGCCTCCGAGTTCTTC	CASRGTSGRASEFF
-	TRBV7-9	TRBJ1-3	once	TGTGCCATTCTTGAGGCCGTCTCTGGAAACACCATATATTTT	CAILEAVSGNTIYF
-	TRBV7-3	TRBJ2-5	-	TGTGCCAGCAGCTTAATGGGAGAGACCCAGTACTTC	CASSLMGETQYF
-	TRBV7-2	TRBJ2-1	-	TGTGCCAGCAGCTTAGGATCTGCCCACCAGTTCTTC	CASSLGSAHQFF
-	TRBV28	TRBJ2-3	-	TGTGCCAGCAGTCGGGACTGGGCCCGCGGTACGCAGTATTTT	CASSRDWARGTQYF
TRBD1	TRBV18	TRBJ1-1	-	TGTGCCAGCTCACCCGGGACAGGGGGCACTGAAGCTTTCTTT	CASSPGTGGTEAFF
TRBD2	TRBV19	TRBJ2-1	-	TGTGCCAGTAGTATGGTAGCGGGGGTAGCCTACAATGAGCAGTTCTTC	CASSMVAGVAYNEQFF
TRBD2	TRBV11-3	TRBJ2-3	-	TGTGCCAGCAGCTTACGGACTAGCGGGAGTGGATCAGATACGCAGTATTTT	CASSLRTSGSGSDTQYF
-	TRBV28	TRBJ1-2	-	TGTGCCACCGAGGGGCCAGTCTATGGCTACACCTTC	CATEGPVYGYTF
TRBD2	TRBV5-4	TRBJ2-1	-	TGTGCCAGCAGCTCCGCCGGGACTAGCGGATACAATGAGCAGTTCTTC	CASSSAGTSGYNEQFF
TRBD1	TRBV7-6	TRBJ2-2	-	TGTGCCAGCAGCGATAGCCACCGGACAGGGGACACCGGGGAGCTGTTTTTT	CASSDSHRTGDTGELFF
-	TRBV20-1	TRBJ2-7	once	TGCAGTGCCCCATTCTCCTACGAGCAGTACTTC	CSAPFSYEQYF
-	TRBV10-3	TRBJ2-7	-	TGTGCCATCAGTGTAGCGGCTATCCCTGGGGAGCAGTACTTC	CAISVAAIPGEQYF
-	TRBV9	TRBJ1-1	-	TGTGCCAGCAGCGTAGCTACTAGTCCAGCTATGAACACTGAAGCTTTCTTT	CASSVATSPAMNTEAFF
TRBD2	TRBV19	TRBJ2-3	-	TGTGCCACAATGGGAGGGACCACGAGGGCAGATACGCAGTATTTT	CATMGGTTRADTQYF
-	TRBV5-1	TRBJ2-2	-	TGCGCCAGCAGCTTGGTAGTAAACACCGGGGAGCTGTTTTTT	CASSLVVNTGELFF